The 15 T cell receptor beta chains below were found in one sample sequenced in a study of glioma-infiltrating T cells. Using RNA template, CDR3s of TCR alpha and beta were amplified with iRepertoire arm-PCR. One entry per CDR3 protein results from TCRdb running MiXCR on the multiplex PCR reads. Of tens of thousands of distinct CDR3 sequences listed, less than 30% are singletons. The source material was glioma tissue, nonneoplastic brain tissue, or PBMCs (not recorded which). The receptors shown here come from a human donor with low-grade glioma or glioblastoma, undergoing nonglioma brain surgery, or in good health (not recorded which).

This clonotype was seen repeatedly, ten times or more. The chain employs TRBV5-1 and TRBJ1-1, with unresolved D. This CDR3 has 14 amino acids. Germline-derived CDR1 and CDR2 are SGHRS and YFSETQ. Trimming took 0 bases from V and 1 from J, leaving 7 bases between them. The CDR3 loop is CASSLAGPNTEAFF. CDR3 DNA sequence: TGCGCCAGCAGCTTGGCAGGCCCGAACACTGAAGCTTTCTTT.

This clonotype was seen a single time. The J gene is TRBJ2-5, the V gene TRBV2; 9 bases are shared with TRBD2. The germline CDR1 and CDR2 sequences are SNHLY and FYNNEI. CDR3 length equals 17 residues. J lost 5 bases, V lost 2 bases, and 12 bases had no gene match. CDR3 DNA: TGTGCCAGCAGTGAACGAAGCGGGGGGCAACGCTGGGAGACCCAGTACTTC. Amino acids: CASSERSGGQRWETQYF. The full variable domain, with the rest looked up from reference TRBV2 and TRBJ2-5, is EPEVTQTPSHQVTQMGQEVILRCVPISNHLYFYWYRQILGQKVEFLVSFYNNEISEKSEIFDDQFSVERPDGSNFTLKIRSTKLEDSAMYFCASSERSGGQRWETQYFGPGTRLLVL.

This clonotype showed up just a few times. The rearrangement uses TRBV7-8 and TRBJ1-3; TRBD1 is a possible D gene (5 bases). Trimming pared 5 bases from V and 3 bases from J, leaving 17 bases between. Germline V lookup: CDR1 SGHVS, CDR2 FQNEAQ. The CDR3 consists of 16 residues. The CDR3 sequence is CASSAQGLALGNTIYF. The DNA for the CDR3 is TGTGCCAGCAGCGCCCAGGGACTCGCCCTTGGAAACACCATATATTTT.

Many counts were recorded for this clonotype. This chain connects TRBV24-1 to TRBJ2-5, with D perhaps matching TRBD1 (6 bases). V was pared by 3 bases and J by 5 bases, with 12 bases between. CDR3 length: 14 amino acids. CDR1 is KGHDR, CDR2 SFDVKD, per germline. The chain's CDR3 is CATSDPGVGETQYF. CDR3 DNA sequence: TGTGCCACCAGTGATCCAGGGGTTGGGGAGACCCAGTACTTC.

This clonotype occurred many times. The chain uses TRBV6-2 or TRBV6-3 and TRBJ1-6, with a possible D match to TRBD1 (5 bases). CDR3 length: 13 amino acids. Deletions cut 6 bases from V and 8 bases from J, with 11 bases between. Germline CDR1 reads MNHEY; CDR2 reads SVGEGT. The CDR3 loop is CASRLVGDSPLHF. In DNA, the CDR3 is TGTGCCAGCAGGCTCGTGGGGGATTCACCCCTCCACTTT.

This clonotype has at least ten counts. The rearrangement uses TRBV27 and TRBJ1-3, with D perhaps TRBD1 (6 bases). This CDR3 region has 15 residues. CDR1 and CDR2 (germline): MNHEY, SMNVEV (reference sequence). Between the trimmed V and J ends, which lost 5 bases and 0 bases, there was a span of 11 bases. CDR3 amino acids: CASSRKTGSGNTIYF. The CDR3 nucleotides are TGTGCCAGCAGTCGAAAGACAGGCTCTGGAAACACCATATATTTT.

This clonotype was observed many times. The chain joins TRBV7-2 to TRBJ2-3, with 12 bases lining up with TRBD2. The V segment lost 5 bases and the J segment 4 bases; nucleotides outside the gene matches: 4. CDR1 SGHTA and CDR2 FQGNSA come from the germline V gene. This CDR3 has 15 amino acids. CDR3 amino acids: CASSPLAGGPDTQYF. The CDR3, as DNA: TGTGCCAGCAGCCCCCTAGCGGGAGGGCCAGATACGCAGTATTTT.

The rearrangement links TRBV6-5 to TRBJ1-4; maybe TRBD1 (5 bases). Trimming took 2 bases from V and 4 from J, leaving 14 bases between them. Germline assignment: CDR1 MNHEY and CDR2 SVGAGI. CDR3 length: 16 amino acids. The CDR3 protein is CASSYQSGLHNEKLFF. The CDR3 bases are TGTGCCAGCAGTTACCAATCGGGACTTCATAATGAAAAACTGTTTTTT.

This clonotype was observed a few times. The chain has TRBV2 and TRBJ1-2; TRBD1 matches 7 bases. The ends lost 8 bases at V and 3 bases at J; junction bases unmatched: 18. CDR1 and CDR2 from the germline V gene are SNHLY and FYNNEI. This CDR3 spans 17 amino acids. CDR3 region: CASLNSGTVGKYYGYTF. The CDR3 coding sequence is TGTGCCAGCCTCAACTCCGGGACAGTAGGGAAGTACTATGGCTACACCTTC.

Of note for this clonotype: A single base separates this from a much larger clone, so it may be a read error. The chain has TRBV12-3 or TRBV12-4 and TRBJ1-1, with a tentative D call TRBD1 (5 bases). The CDR3 contains 13 residues. CDR3 amino acids: CASRRDLNTKAFF. CDR3 nucleotide sequence: TGTGCCAGCCGCAGGGATCTGAACACTAAAGCTTTCTTT.

With respect to this clonotype: A much larger clone lies one base from this, so it may be a read error. The chain has TRBV12-3 or TRBV12-4 and TRBJ1-2, with D perhaps TRBD1 (5 bases). The CDR3 covers 13 residues. V was trimmed by 5 bases and J by 6 bases, leaving 13 bases between them. In nucleotides, the CDR3 is TGTGCCAGCAGTCACTACCCGACAGATGGCTACACCTTC. Protein: CASSHYPTDGYTF.

This clonotype was seen many times. The V and J genes are TRBV6-5 and TRBJ2-5; D possibly corresponds to TRBD1 (5 bases). Germline CDR1 and CDR2: MNHEY and SVGAGI. This CDR3 contains 14 residues. The V and J ends lost 0 bases and 2 bases respectively, with 7 bases between them. CDR3 nucleotides: TGTGCCAGCAGTTACTCGAGACAGCAAGAGACCCAGTACTTC. This gives the protein CASSYSRQQETQYF.

About this clonotype itself: A single base separates this from a much larger clone, so it may be a read error. This chain joins TRBV7-2 and TRBJ1-5; D gene uncertain. Germline CDR1 is SGHTA and CDR2 is FQGNSA. This CDR3 contains 15 residues. Between the trimmed V and J ends, which lost 9 bases and 0 bases, there was a span of 15 bases. CDR3 amino acids: CASSPGRPSNQPQHF. As DNA, the CDR3 is TGTGCCAGTAGTCCGGGCAGACCTAGCAATCAGCCCCAGCATTTT. The entire variable domain, with the rest obtained from reference TRBV7-2 and TRBJ1-5, is as follows: GAGVSQSPSNKVTEKGKDVELRCDPISGHTALYWYRQSLGQGLEFLIYFQGNSAPDKSGLPSDRFSAERTGGSVSTLTIQRTQQEDSAVYLCASSPGRPSNQPQHFGDGTRLSIL.

This rearrangement joins TRBV5-1 to TRBJ2-5; either TRBD1 or TRBD2 may fit D (5 bases each). The CDR3 loop spans 13 amino acids. The V gene's germline CDR1 is SGHRS and CDR2 YFSETQ. Trimming took off 5 bases at V and 1 base at J, with 9 bases between the two ends. In DNA, the CDR3 is TGCGCCAGCAGGCCCGGGACCCAAGAGACCCAGTACTTC. Translating it yields CASRPGTQETQYF.

Regarding this clonotype: A single base separates this from a much larger clone, so it may be a read error. The chain joins TRBV3-1 to TRBJ1-5, with D hard to call. This CDR3 is 15 amino acids long. Trimming removed 0 bases at V and 6 bases at J, with 12 bases between. Germline CDR1 LGHDT, CDR2 YNNKEL (reference sequence). The CDR3 DNA reads TGTGCCAGCAGCCAAGATCAGGAGGGATTTCAGCCCCAGCATTTT. As protein: CASSQDQEGFQPQHF.